Listed below are T cell receptor beta chains from one sample, sequenced in a study of cytomegalovirus exposure and HLA in healthy donors. Method: immunoSEQ multiplex PCR; TCRdb's copy keeps in-frame clones and lacks some. The sample includes 90,000 to 100,000 clones, roughly 69% of them seen just once. Sequenced input: PBMCs. The receptors stem from a middle-aged man in good health and CMV-seronegative. The CDR3 runs from the conserved cysteine through the conserved F or W. Fields, in order: CDR3 protein, CDR3 DNA, J gene, V gene, clone size, D gene. A D gene is named only where the DNA matches it firmly. Only some rows state a clone size, as once, few, many or a class for expanded clones.

CDR3aa: CASAEAGPGTQYF; CDR3nt: TGTGCCAGCGCGGAAGCGGGGCCTGGGACCCAGTACTTC; j_gene: TRBJ2-5; v_gene: TRBV11-2; abundance: -; d_gene: TRBD2
CDR3aa: CASTPTGAAVDIQYF; CDR3nt: TGCGCCAGCACCCCGACAGGGGCCGCAGTCGACATTCAGTACTTC; j_gene: TRBJ2-4; v_gene: TRBV5-1; abundance: -; d_gene: TRBD1
CDR3aa: CASRLPGLGSKKQYF; CDR3nt: TGTGCCAGCAGGCTCCCGGGACTAGGGAGTAAGAAGCAGTATTTT; j_gene: TRBJ2-3; v_gene: TRBV27; abundance: -; d_gene: TRBD2
CDR3aa: CAISETEPRHQPQHF; CDR3nt: TGTGCCATCAGTGAGACAGAACCCCGCCATCAGCCCCAGCATTTT; j_gene: TRBJ1-5; v_gene: TRBV10-3; abundance: -; d_gene: -
CDR3aa: CASSLGTGVSYEQYF; CDR3nt: TGTGCCAGCAGTTTAGGGACAGGAGTATCCTACGAGCAGTACTTC; j_gene: TRBJ2-7; v_gene: TRBV6-6; abundance: once; d_gene: TRBD1
CDR3aa: CASSVAGTSGGADTQYF; CDR3nt: TGTGCCAGCAGCGTAGCCGGGACTAGCGGGGGTGCAGATACGCAGTATTTT; j_gene: TRBJ2-3; v_gene: TRBV9; abundance: -; d_gene: TRBD2
CDR3aa: CASSLWASGLARSYEQYF; CDR3nt: TGTGCCAGCAGTTTATGGGCATCGGGACTAGCCCGCTCCTACGAGCAGTACTTC; j_gene: TRBJ2-7; v_gene: TRBV27; abundance: once; d_gene: TRBD2
CDR3aa: CASSPRNTEAFF; CDR3nt: TGTGCCAGCAGCCCCAGGAACACTGAAGCTTTCTTT; j_gene: TRBJ1-1; v_gene: TRBV6-5; abundance: few; d_gene: -
CDR3aa: CASSGGGVAGQYNEQFF; CDR3nt: TGTGCCAGCAGCGGCGGGGGAGTAGCGGGACAATACAATGAGCAGTTCTTC; j_gene: TRBJ2-1; v_gene: TRBV21-1; abundance: -; d_gene: -
CDR3aa: CASSYRSINSPLHF; CDR3nt: TGTGCCAGCAGTTACCGGTCTATAAATTCACCCCTCCACTTT; j_gene: TRBJ1-6; v_gene: TRBV6-5; abundance: -; d_gene: -
CDR3aa: CASSRQGNSNQPQHF; CDR3nt: TGCGCCAGCAGCCGACAGGGGAATAGCAATCAGCCCCAGCATTTT; j_gene: TRBJ1-5; v_gene: TRBV4-1; abundance: -; d_gene: TRBD1
CDR3aa: CASSYGLAQTQYF; CDR3nt: TGTGCCAGCAGCTATGGACTAGCTCAGACCCAGTACTTC; j_gene: TRBJ2-5; v_gene: TRBV7-9; abundance: few; d_gene: TRBD2
CDR3aa: CASGGQFSYEQYF; CDR3nt: TGTGCCAGCGGCGGACAGTTCTCCTACGAGCAGTACTTC; j_gene: TRBJ2-7; v_gene: TRBV25-1; abundance: -; d_gene: -
CDR3aa: CASSLGAGANTF; CDR3nt: TGTGCCAGCAGCTTGGGGGCAGGGGCCAACACCTTC; j_gene: TRBJ1-2; v_gene: TRBV5-6; abundance: -; d_gene: -
CDR3aa: CASSTQGRKAFF; CDR3nt: TGTGCCAGCAGTACACAGGGGCGGAAAGCTTTCTTT; j_gene: TRBJ1-1; v_gene: TRBV6-5; abundance: -; d_gene: TRBD1
CDR3aa: CAGTGPEVFF; CDR3nt: TGTGCCGGGACAGGACCAGAGGTGTTTTTT; j_gene: TRBJ1-4; v_gene: TRBV6-1; abundance: -; d_gene: TRBD1
CDR3aa: CASSRFTDTQYF; CDR3nt: TGTGCCAGCAGCCGTTTCACAGATACGCAGTATTTT; j_gene: TRBJ2-3; v_gene: TRBV5-6; abundance: few; d_gene: -
CDR3aa: CASSIPGTGKYEQYF; CDR3nt: TGTGCCAGCAGCATACCGGGGACAGGGAAGTACGAGCAGTACTTC; j_gene: TRBJ2-7; v_gene: TRBV7-9; abundance: few; d_gene: TRBD1
CDR3aa: CASSPDSIYSPLHF; CDR3nt: TGTGCCAGCAGCCCGGACAGCATATATTCACCCCTCCACTTT; j_gene: TRBJ1-6; v_gene: TRBV7-2; abundance: -; d_gene: -
CDR3aa: CASSVFQGTSGEQYF; CDR3nt: TGTGCCAGCAGTGTTTTCCAGGGAACTTCTGGCGAGCAGTACTTC; j_gene: TRBJ2-7; v_gene: TRBV2; abundance: -; d_gene: -
CDR3aa: CASSLDRGSTDTQYF; CDR3nt: TGTGCCAGCAGCTTAGATCGCGGAAGCACAGATACGCAGTATTTT; j_gene: TRBJ2-3; v_gene: TRBV11-2; abundance: -; d_gene: -
CDR3aa: CASSLRQSYNEQFF; CDR3nt: TGCGCCAGCAGCTTGCGACAGAGTTACAATGAGCAGTTCTTC; j_gene: TRBJ2-1; v_gene: TRBV5-1; abundance: -; d_gene: -
CDR3aa: CASGLQGRGEKLFF; CDR3nt: TGTGCCAGCGGGTTACAGGGAAGAGGCGAAAAACTGTTTTTT; j_gene: TRBJ1-4; v_gene: TRBV27; abundance: -; d_gene: -
CDR3aa: CASSLAVWVQADGELFF; CDR3nt: TGTGCCAGCAGCTTGGCCGTCTGGGTACAAGCGGACGGGGAGCTGTTTTTT; j_gene: TRBJ2-2; v_gene: TRBV5-6; abundance: -; d_gene: -
CDR3aa: CASSLVGGDTEAFF; CDR3nt: TGTGCCAGCAGCTTGGTAGGGGGGGACACTGAAGCTTTCTTT; j_gene: TRBJ1-1; v_gene: TRBV5-8; abundance: -; d_gene: -
CDR3aa: CATSRDPQGVRGYTF; CDR3nt: TGTGCCACCAGCAGAGATCCCCAGGGGGTAAGAGGCTACACCTTC; j_gene: TRBJ1-2; v_gene: TRBV15; abundance: -; d_gene: TRBD1
CDR3aa: CASSLMTGTSVTGELFF; CDR3nt: TGTGCCAGCAGCTTGATGACCGGGACTAGCGTCACCGGGGAGCTGTTTTTT; j_gene: TRBJ2-2; v_gene: TRBV11-1; abundance: -; d_gene: TRBD2
CDR3aa: CASSLIQPNYGYTF; CDR3nt: TGTGCCAGCAGCTTAATACAGCCTAACTATGGCTACACCTTC; j_gene: TRBJ1-2; v_gene: TRBV7-9; abundance: once; d_gene: -
CDR3aa: CASSQGSPGQGRRGRGQPQHF; CDR3nt: TGTGCCAGCAGCCAAGGTTCCCCGGGACAGGGGCGCCGGGGGCGGGGTCAGCCCCAGCATTTT; j_gene: TRBJ1-5; v_gene: TRBV4-2; abundance: -; d_gene: TRBD1
CDR3aa: CASSTTGSGQPQHF; CDR3nt: TGTGCCAGCAGCACAACAGGGTCGGGTCAGCCCCAGCATTTT; j_gene: TRBJ1-5; v_gene: TRBV28; abundance: once; d_gene: -
CDR3aa: CASSYSSRRETQYF; CDR3nt: TGTGCCAGCAGTTACAGTTCGCGTAGAGAGACCCAGTACTTC; j_gene: TRBJ2-5; v_gene: TRBV27; abundance: -; d_gene: -
CDR3aa: CASSQDWDTEQFF; CDR3nt: TGCGCCAGCAGCCAAGATTGGGACACAGAGCAGTTCTTC; j_gene: TRBJ2-1; v_gene: TRBV4-3; abundance: -; d_gene: -
CDR3aa: CSVSGQGEEKLFF; CDR3nt: TGCAGCGTTTCGGGACAGGGTGAGGAAAAACTGTTTTTT; j_gene: TRBJ1-4; v_gene: TRBV29-1; abundance: few; d_gene: TRBD1
CDR3aa: CASSQSGTGVHEQFF; CDR3nt: TGTGCCAGCAGCCAATCCGGGACAGGGGTCCATGAGCAGTTCTTC; j_gene: TRBJ2-1; v_gene: TRBV6-5; abundance: -; d_gene: TRBD1
CDR3aa: CASSHRDREYNEQFF; CDR3nt: TGTGCCAGCAGCCACCGGGACAGGGAGTACAATGAGCAGTTCTTC; j_gene: TRBJ2-1; v_gene: TRBV7-9; abundance: -; d_gene: TRBD1
CDR3aa: CASSSTGDQPQHF; CDR3nt: TGCGCCAGCAGCTCGACAGGGGATCAGCCCCAGCATTTT; j_gene: TRBJ1-5; v_gene: TRBV5-1; abundance: -; d_gene: TRBD1
CDR3aa: CASSSGGRADTQYF; CDR3nt: TGTGCCAGCAGCTCAGGGGGCAGGGCAGATACGCAGTATTTT; j_gene: TRBJ2-3; v_gene: TRBV5-4; abundance: -; d_gene: TRBD1
CDR3aa: CASSNSGTRAGELFF; CDR3nt: TGTGCCAGCAGCAACTCCGGGACTAGAGCCGGGGAGCTGTTTTTT; j_gene: TRBJ2-2; v_gene: TRBV21-1; abundance: -; d_gene: -
CDR3aa: CASSIADTDYEQYF; CDR3nt: TGTGCCAGTAGTATTGCGGACACAGACTACGAGCAGTACTTC; j_gene: TRBJ2-7; v_gene: TRBV19; abundance: -; d_gene: -
CDR3aa: CASSEAIKFQGTYEQYF; CDR3nt: TGTGCCAGCAGTGAAGCTATTAAGTTTCAGGGAACCTACGAGCAGTACTTC; j_gene: TRBJ2-7; v_gene: TRBV2; abundance: -; d_gene: -
CDR3aa: CASSPLEGTESYEQYF; CDR3nt: TGTGCCAGCAGCCCCCTCGAAGGGACAGAGTCCTACGAGCAGTACTTC; j_gene: TRBJ2-7; v_gene: TRBV11-2; abundance: -; d_gene: TRBD1
CDR3aa: CASRGGQAYEQYF; CDR3nt: TGTGCCAGCAGAGGCGGACAAGCCTACGAGCAGTACTTC; j_gene: TRBJ2-7; v_gene: TRBV2; abundance: -; d_gene: -
CDR3aa: CASSSGLAGGPYNEQFF; CDR3nt: TGTGCCAGCAGCTCGGGACTAGCGGGGGGACCTTACAATGAGCAGTTCTTC; j_gene: TRBJ2-1; v_gene: TRBV7-2; abundance: -; d_gene: TRBD2
CDR3aa: CTSSQDPPGLPVETQYF; CDR3nt: TGCACCAGCAGCCAAGATCCCCCGGGACTACCCGTAGAGACCCAGTACTTC; j_gene: TRBJ2-5; v_gene: TRBV1; abundance: -; d_gene: -
CDR3aa: CASSPYDRAGNTIYF; CDR3nt: TGTGCCAGCAGCCCCTACGACAGGGCAGGAAACACCATATATTTT; j_gene: TRBJ1-3; v_gene: TRBV4-2; abundance: -; d_gene: TRBD1
CDR3aa: CASSYEVAGDTQYF; CDR3nt: TGTGCCAGCAGTTACGAGGTAGCGGGAGATACGCAGTATTTT; j_gene: TRBJ2-3; v_gene: TRBV6-5; abundance: -; d_gene: TRBD2
CDR3aa: CAISNQLTGAGNQPQHF; CDR3nt: TGTGCCATCAGTAATCAATTAACAGGGGCGGGCAATCAGCCCCAGCATTTT; j_gene: TRBJ1-5; v_gene: TRBV10-3; abundance: -; d_gene: TRBD1
CDR3aa: CASSLAGTGDNQPQHF; CDR3nt: TGCGCCAGCAGCTTGGCCGGGACGGGGGACAATCAGCCCCAGCATTTT; j_gene: TRBJ1-5; v_gene: TRBV5-1; abundance: -; d_gene: -
CDR3aa: CASSSGVVRSDTQYF; CDR3nt: TGCGCCAGCAGCTCGGGAGTGGTTCGTTCAGATACGCAGTATTTT; j_gene: TRBJ2-3; v_gene: TRBV5-1; abundance: few; d_gene: -
CDR3aa: CASSRVLTDTQYF; CDR3nt: TGCGCCAGCAGCCGGGTACTCACAGATACGCAGTATTTT; j_gene: TRBJ2-3; v_gene: TRBV5-1; abundance: -; d_gene: -
CDR3aa: CSVANRGQETQYF; CDR3nt: TGCAGCGTTGCGAACAGGGGCCAAGAGACCCAGTACTTC; j_gene: TRBJ2-5; v_gene: TRBV29-1; abundance: -; d_gene: TRBD1
CDR3aa: CASWTPNSNQPQHF; CDR3nt: TGTGCCAGCTGGACACCGAATAGCAATCAGCCCCAGCATTTT; j_gene: TRBJ1-5; v_gene: TRBV6-4; abundance: -; d_gene: -
CDR3aa: CASSLVQGLEETQYF; CDR3nt: TGCGCCAGCAGCTTGGTACAGGGGTTAGAAGAGACCCAGTACTTC; j_gene: TRBJ2-5; v_gene: TRBV5-1; abundance: -; d_gene: TRBD1
CDR3aa: CASSHGGYEQYF; CDR3nt: TGTGCCAGCAGTCATGGCGGCTACGAGCAGTACTTC; j_gene: TRBJ2-7; v_gene: TRBV27; abundance: -; d_gene: -
CDR3aa: CASSLGTGHDGNTIYF; CDR3nt: TGTGCCAGCAGCTTAGGGACAGGGCATGATGGAAACACCATATATTTT; j_gene: TRBJ1-3; v_gene: TRBV7-9; abundance: -; d_gene: TRBD1
CDR3aa: CASSVSDTQYF; CDR3nt: TGTGCCAGCAGTGTTTCGGATACGCAGTATTTT; j_gene: TRBJ2-3; v_gene: TRBV6-1; abundance: -; d_gene: -
CDR3aa: CASSATGVGEKLFF; CDR3nt: TGTGCCAGCAGCGCGACAGGGGTGGGTGAAAAACTGTTTTTT; j_gene: TRBJ1-4; v_gene: TRBV7-9; abundance: -; d_gene: TRBD1
CDR3aa: CASSLQGNWGEQFF; CDR3nt: TGTGCCAGCAGCTTACAGGGGAATTGGGGTGAGCAGTTCTTC; j_gene: TRBJ2-1; v_gene: TRBV7-6; abundance: -; d_gene: -
CDR3aa: CASSQLGQGYEQYF; CDR3nt: TGCGCCAGCAGCCAATTGGGACAGGGTTACGAGCAGTACTTC; j_gene: TRBJ2-7; v_gene: TRBV4-3; abundance: -; d_gene: TRBD1
CDR3aa: CASSPTDRRTGELFF; CDR3nt: TGTGCCAGCAGCCCCACGGACAGGAGGACCGGGGAGCTGTTTTTT; j_gene: TRBJ2-2; v_gene: TRBV9; abundance: few; d_gene: TRBD1